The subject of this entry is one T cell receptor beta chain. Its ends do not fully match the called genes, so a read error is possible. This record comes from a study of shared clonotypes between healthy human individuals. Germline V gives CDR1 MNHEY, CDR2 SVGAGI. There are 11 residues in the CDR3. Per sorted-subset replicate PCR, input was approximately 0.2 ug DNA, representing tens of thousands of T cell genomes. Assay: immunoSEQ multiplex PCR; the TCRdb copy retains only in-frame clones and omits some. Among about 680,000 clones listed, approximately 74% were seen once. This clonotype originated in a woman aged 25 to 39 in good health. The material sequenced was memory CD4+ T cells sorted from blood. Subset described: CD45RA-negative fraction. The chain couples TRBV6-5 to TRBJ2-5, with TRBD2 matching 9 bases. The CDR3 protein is CASSSGTSNHF. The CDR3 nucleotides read TGTGCCAGCAGTTCCGGGACTAGCAACCACTTC.